Listed here are 15 T cell receptor beta chains from one sample, sequenced in a study of cytomegalovirus exposure and HLA in healthy donors. It was with 60 Vbeta and 13 Jbeta primers that the PCR ran. TCRdb's copy holds only in-frame clones and misses some; the assay was immunoSEQ multiplex PCR. The sample records some 150,000 clones, over 60% being singletons. Sample: PBMCs. These receptors all come from a woman aged 25-40 years in good health and CMV-seropositive.

The V and J genes are TRBV27 and TRBJ1-1; D remains unclear. The CDR3 extends over 15 amino acids. Germline values: CDR1 MNHEY, CDR2 SMNVEV (reference sequence). Trimming pared 0 bases from V and 2 bases from J, leaving 10 bases between. The CDR3 protein is CASSLSFEGNTEAFF. In DNA form, the CDR3 reads TGTGCCAGCAGTTTATCTTTCGAGGGCAACACTGAAGCTTTCTTT.

This clone has only a few counts. V and J are TRBV2 and TRBJ2-5, with D possibly TRBD1 on 5 matching bases. The CDR3 runs to 14 residues. V shed 5 bases and J shed 2 bases, with 12 bases lying between them. The germline gives CDR1 SNHLY, CDR2 FYNNEI. CDR3 nucleotides: TGTGCCAGCAGTCTCTACGGACAACAAGAGACCCAGTACTTC. This translates into CASSLYGQQETQYF.

This chain joins TRBV4-2 and TRBJ2-1, with D maybe TRBD2 (6 bases). V was pared by 3 bases and J by 6 bases, with 21 bases between. CDR3 length equals 17 residues. In germline, CDR1 is LGHNA, CDR2 YNFKEQ. The CDR3 reads CASSHDGNVGGRNEQFF. The CDR3 coding sequence is TGTGCCAGCAGCCATGACGGTAATGTGGGGGGACGCAATGAGCAGTTCTTC.

The rearrangement links TRBV2 to TRBJ1-1; possible D gene TRBD1, 6 bases. With 8 bases removed from V and 2 bases from J, the gap between germline ends came to 21 bases. Germline V lookup: CDR1 SNHLY, CDR2 FYNNEI. The CDR3 extends over 16 amino acids. This chain's CDR3 is CASGRLQGIYNTEAFF. The DNA of the CDR3 is TGTGCCAGCGGACGATTACAGGGTATCTATAACACTGAAGCTTTCTTT.

The CDR3 sequence is CATSRDRTDWGSPPENTEAFF. CDR3 nucleotide sequence: TGTGCCACCAGCAGAGACCGCACAGACTGGGGCAGTCCCCCAGAGAACACTGAAGCTTTCTTT. The chain has TRBV15 and TRBJ1-1, with TRBD1 as a possible D gene (5 bases). Germline-derived CDR1 and CDR2 are LNHNV and YYDKDF (reference sequence). Trimming shortened V by 0 bases and J by 1 base, and 27 bases separated the two germline ends. This CDR3 has 21 amino acids.

The CDR3 protein is CASSESHGQNEQFF. CDR3 nucleotides: TGCGCCAGCAGTGAGTCCCATGGCCAAAATGAGCAGTTCTTC. V and J are TRBV10-1 and TRBJ2-1, with unresolved D. The germline V and J ends were trimmed by 0 bases and 7 bases, with 10 bases remaining between them. The germline CDR1 and CDR2 sequences are WNHNN and SYGVQD (reference sequence). The CDR3 extends over 14 amino acids.

This clone occurred once. This chain links TRBV27 with TRBJ1-1; D is ambiguous. CDR1 is MNHEY, CDR2 SMNVEV, per germline (reference sequence). The CDR3 extends over 13 amino acids. V was pared by 2 bases and J by 4 bases, with 8 bases between. The chain's CDR3 is CASSLQAITEAFF. The DNA of the CDR3 is TGTGCCAGCAGTTTACAGGCGATCACTGAAGCTTTCTTT.

The chain is built from TRBV11-3 and TRBJ1-3; TRBD1 aligns across 7 bases. The CDR3 loop spans 15 amino acids. Germline V lookup: CDR1 SGHNT, CDR2 YENEEA. V lost 5 bases and J lost 2; bases outside the gene matches: 6. CDR3 loop: CASSALTGPGNTIYF. The DNA of the CDR3 is TGTGCCAGCAGCGCGCTGACAGGGCCTGGAAACACCATATATTTT.

This clone showed up just once. The chain combines TRBV5-8 with TRBJ1-4, with D unresolved. There are 14 residues in the CDR3. From germline, CDR1 is SGHTS and CDR2 YDEGEE. The V end was cut by 0 bases, the J end by 5 bases, with 8 bases between. The CDR3 protein is CASSLERSNEKLFF. The CDR3, as DNA: TGTGCCAGCAGCTTGGAACGGTCGAATGAAAAACTGTTTTTT.

The V call is TRBV15, the J call TRBJ2-7, with D uncertain. CDR1 and CDR2 (germline): LNHNV, YYDKDF (reference sequence). V was cut by 2 bases and J by 3 bases, with 5 bases left in between. There are 12 residues in the CDR3. The CDR3 here is CATSRSNYEQYF. CDR3 in DNA: TGTGCCACCAGCAGATCAAACTACGAGCAGTACTTC.

The V gene is TRBV6-6, the J gene TRBJ1-4; 8 nucleotides line up with TRBD1. The trim removed 4 bases at V and 8 bases at J, leaving 9 bases unmatched. The CDR3 sequence is 15 residues long. CDR1 and CDR2 (germline): MNHNY, SVGAGI (reference sequence). DNA for the CDR3: TGTGCCAGCAGTTCTATAGACAGGGGAGACGAAAAACTGTTTTTT. It yields the protein CASSSIDRGDEKLFF.

The chain links TRBV6-5 to TRBJ1-5; weak D call: TRBD1 (5 bases). CDR1 is MNHEY, CDR2 SVGAGI, per germline. The CDR3 has 15 residues. V gave up 5 bases and J gave up 2 bases, with 13 bases separating them. The CDR3 nucleotides read TGTGCCAGCAGTGCGGGGCCTTGGGGCAATCAGCCCCAGCATTTT. It is translated as CASSAGPWGNQPQHF.

V and J are TRBV7-2 and TRBJ2-1; weak D call: TRBD1 (6 bases). Germline V gene sequence: CDR1 SGHTA, CDR2 FQGNSA. The CDR3 sequence is 15 residues long. V was cut by 6 bases and J by 5 bases, with 17 bases left in between. The CDR3 sequence is CASRPRGGDDNEQFF. The CDR3 coding sequence is TGTGCCAGCAGACCCCGAGGGGGTGACGACAATGAGCAGTTCTTC. The full variable domain, with the rest looked up from reference TRBV7-2 and TRBJ2-1, is GAGVSQSPSNKVTEKGKDVELRCDPISGHTALYWYRQSLGQGLEFLIYFQGNSAPDKSGLPSDRFSAERTGGSVSTLTIQRTQQEDSAVYLCASRPRGGDDNEQFFGPGTRLTVL.

CDR3 region: CASSVDGTGAGKLFF. For the CDR3, the DNA is TGTGCCAGCAGCGTGGACGGGACAGGGGCCGGAAAACTGTTTTTT. This chain connects TRBV9 to TRBJ1-4, with TRBD1 matching 10 bases. This CDR3 spans 15 amino acids. Germline V gives CDR1 SGDLS, CDR2 YYNGEE. The J segment lost 10 bases and the V segment lost 2 bases, leaving 8 bases of the junction unmatched.

The chain recombines TRBV13 with TRBJ2-7, with 7 bases that match TRBD2. The CDR3 has 14 amino acids. J lost 4 bases, V lost 3 bases, and 6 bases had no gene match. Germline CDR1 reads PRHDT; CDR2 reads FYEKMQ (reference sequence). CDR3 loop: CASSFWEGEYEQYF. The DNA for the CDR3 is TGTGCCAGCAGCTTCTGGGAGGGAGAGTACGAGCAGTACTTC. The variable domain in full, with the rest retrieved from reference TRBV13 and TRBJ2-7, is AAGVIQSPRHLIKEKRETATLKCYPIPRHDTVYWYQQGPGQDPQFLISFYEKMQSDKGSIPDRFSAQQFSDYHSELNMSSLELGDSALYFCASSFWEGEYEQYFGPGTRLTVT.